Given below is one T cell receptor (beta chain) in context. The record originates from a study of blood T cell repertoires in COVID-19. Repertoires were generated with immunoSEQ multiplex PCR, while TCRdb's copy carries only in-frame clones and drops some. The table lists about 210,000 clones, 65% to 85% of them singletons, with less than 3.5% in the top ten. V lost 5 bases and J lost 6, with 6 bases in between. Looked up from germline, CDR1 is MNHNS and CDR2 is SASEGT. This CDR3 has 11 residues. Sequencing was performed on peripheral blood. J is TRBJ2-3 and V is TRBV6-1, with D uncertain. The origin of this receptor is a man aged 50 to 59 with active or convalescent COVID-19. This CDR3 is CASSPPDTQYF. The DNA for the CDR3 is TGTGCCAGCAGTCCCCCGGATACGCAGTATTTT.